This entry concerns a single TCR beta chain. This clonotype was seen repeatedly, ten times or more. Its antigen is not yet known. Nothing much larger sits one base from this clone, and base qualities are not available. Receptor amplification or capture employed RACE. This sample was sequenced with a NextSeq 500. During library preparation, unique molecular identifiers were attached to individual cDNA molecules so that TCRs could be counted in a quantitative, reproducible way. Each blood RNA sample was used to sequence both TCR alpha and TCR beta chains. The authors' analysis ran thus. A median of roughly 98,000 TCRs per sample was observed, with a range of 23,224 to 690,600. The Decombinator software suite was used to annotate the V, J and CDR3 of the TCR reads. To make PS versus PT1 abundance plots, every sample was subsampled to the same number of TCRs (28,000). Expanded TCRs were defined as absent before sensitization and observed at least eight times at the 2-week time point. TCRdb handled the public reads itself, with Q25 trimming in fastp and clone calling in MiXCR, and kept productive beta chains. Entries that share a CDR3 protein sequence are merged under the most common genes and DNA. The V and J calls were not made by the authors but by TCRdb's processing. This sample is represented by more than 300,000 distinct CDR3 sequences; roughly 6% of them were singletons. Under 9.5% of the sample is taken by the ten largest.

The CDR3 covers 13 residues, taking in both the cysteine and the phenylalanine. CDR3 DNA only is kept here, 39 bases in frame from base 1. The trim is 4 bases for V and 4 bases for J, with a gap of 10 bases between the germline ends. CDR1 and CDR2 are drawn from the germline V gene (reference sequence): SGHKS, YYEKEE. The source of the sample is a study of human T cells and chemical hapten exposure (dated by TCRdb to the early 2020s). Some background on the complete study: For sensitization, 2% DPC in acetone was applied to a roughly 2 cm by roughly 2 cm area of upper inner arm skin. The mostly female patient cohort included alopecia areata with under or over 50% scalp involvement, alopecia totalis and alopecia universalis. Patch testing was done on the upper back using Finn chambers containing 0.01% DPC, and results were scored after 6 days according to International Contact Dermatitis Research Group standards. Peripheral blood TCR repertoire changes were tracked in vivo in alopecia patients during primary and secondary sensitization to the hapten diphenylcyclopropenone (DPC). Twenty-nine alopecia patients gave blood for TCR sequencing at one to four time points (pre-sensitization, 2, 6 and 24 weeks). Throughout the study period of around 25 weeks, patients also received therapeutic DPC doses to the scalp every week. Blood samples were taken from patients before sensitization (week 0) and at 2, 6 and about 24 weeks after DPC sensitization. Libraries were combined into a pool for sequencing, and differences in TCR yield between samples came mainly from small differences in library volumes within the pool.

Sample time point, as interpreted from the label and publication: pre-sensitization, week 0. The treatment or condition label, as the study defines it: therapeutic diphenylcyclopropenone sensitization with weekly scalp DPC. At every patch-test visit, the blood draw took place before the patch test was put on. Patients were considered eligible if aged 18 to 70, diagnosed with alopecia and deemed suitable for DPC therapy, and patients were excluded if pregnant. Total RNA was extracted from unfractionated whole blood collected in Tempus Blood RNA tubes. Broader findings and caveats from the paper: Alopecia, a presumed autoimmune disease, was present in all patients, so the immune response of the patients might differ from that of healthy individuals. The number of PT1 expanded TCRs positively correlated with patch test score, significant at thresholds 8, 16 and 32 but not 4. DPC sensitization did not change how many TCRs were above 1 in 1000 frequency, and no evidence was found of alterations in global repertoire structure. Expanded TCRs formed significantly more large CDR3 similarity clusters than pre-sensitization or healthy control sets, consistent with antigen-driven responses. After repeated subsampling, changes were observed in the strength of the expansion versus patch-test correlation and in the threshold at which the correlation became significant.

The receptor's source is a woman under 30 with alopecia areata. Some clones in this sample may be carry-over from other donors' samples. Sample: whole blood, taken in connection with sensitization to the hapten diphenylcyclopropenone (DPC). The chain couples TRBV5-5 to TRBJ2-3, with the D gene not confidently named. The CDR3 has the sequence CASSTYASDTQYF. The nucleotide sequence is TGTGCCAGCAGCACCTACGCCTCAGATACGCAGTATTTT.